The 21 T cell receptor beta chains reported below all come from one sample, sequenced in a study of T-cell reconstitution after alpha-beta-depleted transplantation in children. Preparation of the TCRbeta library was carried out with unique molecular identifiers. MiXCR, run by TCRdb on the PCR reads, gives a single entry per CDR3 protein. The top ten clones hold less than 40% of a sample with roughly 570,000 distinct CDR3 sequences, 25% to 30% of them seen once. The specimen comprised PBMCs, sampled before TCRalphabeta/CD19-depleted stem cell transplant. The receptors come from a boy younger than two with Wiskott-Aldrich syndrome, due to receive a stem cell transplant.

The J gene is TRBJ2-3, the V gene TRBV24-1, with 7 nucleotides matching TRBD1. CDR3 length equals 15 residues. V shed 5 bases and J 4 bases; nucleotides not matched to a gene: 8. CDR1 and CDR2 from the germline V gene are KGHDR and SFDVKD. The CDR3 is CATSGPGTAPDTQYF. The CDR3 DNA follows: TGTGCCACCAGTGGGCCGGGGACAGCCCCAGATACGCAGTATTTT.

This clonotype showed up just a few times. J is TRBJ2-1 and V is TRBV7-9; D gene uncertain. V was pared by 5 bases and J by 10 bases, with 3 bases between. Germline V gene sequence: CDR1 SEHNR, CDR2 FQNEAQ (reference sequence). This CDR3 contains 9 residues. The CDR3 is CASSPEQFF. The CDR3 bases are TGTGCCAGCAGCCCGGAGCAGTTCTTC.

V and J are TRBV20-1 and TRBJ2-1; D is possibly TRBD2 (5 bases). Trimming took off 3 bases at V and 15 bases at J, with 12 bases between the two ends. Germline lookup yields CDR1 DFQATT and CDR2 SNEGSKA (reference sequence). The CDR3 has 10 residues. CDR3 loop: CSARTTGVFF. The CDR3 DNA follows: TGCAGTGCTAGGACCACCGGGGTGTTCTTC.

The chain carries TRBV12-3 or TRBV12-4 and TRBJ1-1; no clear D. This CDR3 is 16 amino acids long. Trimming left V 5 bases short and J 1 base short, with 17 bases between. CDR3 coding DNA: TGTGCCAGCAGTCCAACTAACCCTGGACGGAACACTGAAGCTTTCTTT. Translation: CASSPTNPGRNTEAFF.

This clonotype was seen only a few times. The chain employs TRBV12-3 or TRBV12-4 and TRBJ2-3; D gene unclear. The CDR3 covers 14 residues. The germline V and J ends were trimmed by 6 bases and 0 bases, with 10 bases remaining between them. The CDR3 loop is CASRPLRSTDTQYF. The DNA of the CDR3 is TGTGCCAGCAGGCCACTTAGAAGCACAGATACGCAGTATTTT.

V usage is TRBV7-2 and J usage is TRBJ2-7; D not certain. In germline, CDR1 is SGHTA, CDR2 FQGNSA. The V gene lost 7 bases and the J gene lost 2 bases, with 18 bases spanning the gap. The CDR3 spans 15 residues. DNA of the CDR3: TGTGCCAGCACCTATAAGGGCGAAGGGCCCTACGAGCAGTACTTC. It translates to CASTYKGEGPYEQYF.

This clonotype was counted many times. The chain recombines TRBV7-6 with TRBJ2-7; 10 bases agree with TRBD1. The CDR3 covers 13 residues. Looked up from germline, CDR1 is SGHVS and CDR2 is FNYEAQ. J was trimmed by 4 bases and V by 5 bases; bases with no gene match: 2. The CDR3 loop is CASSRTGGYEQYF. The CDR3 region has the DNA TGTGCCAGCAGCAGGACAGGGGGTTACGAGCAGTACTTC.

This clonotype has more than one count but fewer than ten. The chain employs TRBV5-4 and TRBJ2-1, with a tentative D call TRBD1 (5 bases). From germline, CDR1 is SGHNT and CDR2 YYREEE (reference sequence). Trimming pared 4 bases from V and 6 bases from J, leaving 11 bases between. There are 13 residues in the CDR3. CDR3 DNA sequence: TGTGCCAGCAGCGTGGGGCTCTTCAATGAGCAGTTCTTC. Protein: CASSVGLFNEQFF.

This chain joins TRBV28 and TRBJ2-3; no definite D call. Looked up from germline, CDR1 is MDHEN and CDR2 is SYDVKM. This CDR3 comprises 11 residues. V lost 6 bases and J 5 bases, leaving 6 bases between the germline ends. CDR3 sequence (DNA): TGTGCCAGCAGCACAGAAGATACGCAGTATTTT. It encodes CASSTEDTQYF. Variable domain in full (rest from reference TRBV28 and TRBJ2-3): DVKVTQSSRYLVKRTGEKVFLECVQDMDHENMFWYRQDPGLGLRLIYFSYDVKMKEKGDIPEGYSVSREKKERFSLILESASTNQTSMYLCASSTEDTQYFGPGTRLTVL.

The chain couples TRBV20-1 to TRBJ1-5; maybe TRBD1 (5 bases). V gave up 0 bases and J gave up 3 bases, with 9 bases separating them. There are 14 residues in the CDR3. The germline gives CDR1 DFQATT, CDR2 SNEGSKA (reference sequence). CDR3 bases: TGCAGTGCTAGAGAGGGACCCAACAATCAGCCCCAGCATTTT. Translated: CSAREGPNNQPQHF.

This clonotype was found a few times. The chain recombines TRBV2 with TRBJ2-7, with 9 bases aligning to TRBD1. The V segment lost 3 bases and the J segment 5 bases; nucleotides outside the gene matches: 8. CDR3 length equals 15 residues. Germline CDR1 and CDR2: SNHLY and FYNNEI. The CDR3 region is CASSDLPQGAHEQYF. The DNA of the CDR3 is TGTGCCAGCAGTGACCTTCCACAGGGGGCCCACGAGCAGTACTTC.

This clonotype was detected a few times. The genes are TRBV12-3 or TRBV12-4 and TRBJ2-7; 7 bases agree with TRBD2. V shed 3 bases and J 4 bases; nucleotides not matched to a gene: 6. The CDR3 spans 14 residues. The CDR3 bases are TGTGCCAGCAGTTTTGGGGGAGGGGTATACGAGCAGTACTTC. Its translation is CASSFGGGVYEQYF.

The CDR3 sequence is CASSDLQGNGYTF. DNA for the CDR3: TGTGCCAGCAGTGACCTTCAGGGGAACGGCTACACCTTC. V usage is TRBV6-1 and J usage is TRBJ1-2; D may be TRBD1 (6 bases). The germline gives CDR1 MNHNS, CDR2 SASEGT. The CDR3 is 13 amino acids. The V end lost 3 bases, the J end lost 8 bases, and 13 bases lay between the germline ends.

The gene calls are TRBV12-3 or TRBV12-4 and TRBJ2-3; 7 bases map to TRBD2. The V and J ends lost 6 bases and 0 bases, in that order; junction bases with no gene match: 3. The CDR3 has 14 residues. CDR3 protein: CASSGTTSTDTQYF. The CDR3 nucleotides are TGTGCCAGCAGCGGGACTACTAGCACAGATACGCAGTATTTT.

The table lists this clonotype with a few counts. J is TRBJ2-1 and V is TRBV5-1, with D possibly TRBD2 on 7 matching bases. Between the trimmed V and J ends, which lost 6 bases and 8 bases, there was a span of 18 bases. The CDR3 length is 14 residues. Germline CDR1 is SGHRS and CDR2 is YFSETQ. The CDR3 DNA reads as TGCGCCAGCACTCTACGGGGGGCTGGGGATGAGCAGTTCTTC. Residues: CASTLRGAGDEQFF.

This chain connects TRBV6-5 to TRBJ2-1; the D gene is possibly TRBD2 (5 bases). The CDR3 covers 15 residues. Trimming cost V 4 bases and J 2 bases, with 12 bases left between them. The germline V gene has CDR1 MNHEY and CDR2 SVGAGI. The CDR3 spells CASSFLGETYNEQFF. DNA for the CDR3: TGTGCCAGCAGTTTCCTCGGGGAGACCTACAATGAGCAGTTCTTC.

The V gene is TRBV6-1, the J gene TRBJ2-7; 8 positions match TRBD1. The CDR3 has 12 residues. Germline CDR1 MNHNS, CDR2 SASEGT. J lost 6 bases, V lost 4 bases, and 2 bases had no gene match. The CDR3 protein is CASSVTGGEQYF. CDR3 nucleotides: TGTGCCAGCAGTGTAACAGGGGGCGAGCAGTACTTC.

The chain combines TRBV3-1 with TRBJ2-7; tentatively, D is TRBD1 (6 bases). Looked up from germline, CDR1 is LGHDT and CDR2 is YNNKEL (reference sequence). Trimming pared 7 bases from V and 0 bases from J, leaving 13 bases between. CDR3 length equals 14 residues. As DNA, the CDR3 is TGTGCCAGCACCCAGGGGTACAGCTCCTACGAGCAGTACTTC. Translated, it gives CASTQGYSSYEQYF.

The V gene is TRBV3-1, the J gene TRBJ1-1; 10 nucleotides match TRBD1. Germline CDR1 LGHDT, CDR2 YNNKEL (reference sequence). The ends lost 9 bases at V and 4 bases at J; junction bases unmatched: 11. The CDR3 length is 15 residues. The CDR3 reads CASEDRGRGSTEAFF. In DNA form, the CDR3 reads TGTGCCAGTGAAGACAGGGGGCGCGGGAGCACTGAAGCTTTCTTT. The full variable domain, rest sourced from reference TRBV3-1 and TRBJ1-1, is DTAVSQTPKYLVTQMGNDKSIKCEQNLGHDTMYWYKQDSKKFLKIMFSYNNKELIINETVPNRFSPKSPDKAHLNLHINSLELGDSAVYFCASEDRGRGSTEAFFGQGTRLTVV.

The chain carries TRBV29-1 and TRBJ2-6; D call uncertain. Germline V gene data show CDR1 as SQVTM and CDR2 as ANQGSEA. V shed 5 bases and J shed 2 bases, with 7 bases lying between them. The CDR3 totals 13 residues. The CDR3 reads CSVSLAGANVLTF. CDR3 sequence (DNA): TGCAGCGTTTCCTTGGCTGGGGCCAACGTCCTGACTTTC.

The V and J genes are TRBV5-1 and TRBJ2-5; 7 bases fit TRBD1. With V trimmed by 7 bases and J by 5 bases, 17 bases remained unmatched. Germline CDR1 is SGHRS and CDR2 is YFSETQ. The CDR3 loop spans 16 amino acids. The CDR3 region has the DNA TGCGCCAGCGGAACCGGGACAGACTTTATGGGGGAGACCCAGTACTTC. Residues: CASGTGTDFMGETQYF.